These 30 T cell receptor beta chains were all obtained from the same sample, sequenced in a study of CD8+ T cells in alopecia areata. Treatment indicated: oral pan-JAK inhibitor, 5-10 mg twice daily. RNA extraction and reverse transcription yielded cDNA as sequencing template. Profiled with immunoSEQ multiplex PCR; TCRdb holds only in-frame clones, not every one. The sample shows about 180,000 clones, approximately 51% of them seen only once. The material was CD8+ T cells sorted from blood, obtained around week 54, from a patient treated with tofacitinib. These TCRs come from a human donor with alopecia areata.

The rearrangement uses TRBV10-3 and TRBJ2-5, with D unclear. V was trimmed by 3 bases and J by 2 bases, leaving 10 bases between them. Germline assignment: CDR1 ENHRY and CDR2 SYGVKD. The CDR3 consists of 14 residues. CDR3 sequence: CAISDLATQETQYF. The CDR3 coding sequence is TGTGCCATCAGTGACCTGGCAACGCAAGAGACCCAGTACTTC.

The genes are TRBV2 and TRBJ1-4; D possibly corresponds to TRBD1 (5 bases). V was trimmed by 2 bases and J by 10 bases, leaving 11 bases between them. Germline values: CDR1 SNHLY, CDR2 FYNNEI. There are 13 residues in the CDR3. CDR3 nucleotides: TGTGCCAGCAGTGAAATCGGGGGGTCAAAACTGTTTTTT. It translates to CASSEIGGSKLFF.

The chain links TRBV4-3 to TRBJ2-3, with D unresolved. CDR1 is LGHNA and CDR2 is YSLEER in the germline V gene. V lost 0 bases and J lost 1, with 2 bases in between. This CDR3 is 13 amino acids long. CDR3 sequence reads: CASSQDGTDTQYF. CDR3 coding DNA: TGCGCCAGCAGCCAAGACGGCACAGATACGCAGTATTTT.

In its sample, this clone was seen a few times. V usage is TRBV5-1 and J usage is TRBJ2-3; 7 nucleotides align to TRBD1. With V trimmed by 2 bases and J by 6 bases, 3 bases remained unmatched. The CDR3 is 13 amino acids. Germline V gene sequence: CDR1 SGHRS, CDR2 YFSETQ. The CDR3 is CASSFLRGDTQYF. The CDR3 DNA reads TGCGCCAGCAGCTTCCTCAGGGGGGATACGCAGTATTTT.

This clone was found a few times. CDR3 sequence reads: CATADPGTGPYEQYF. The DNA for the CDR3 is TGTGCCACCGCAGACCCCGGGACAGGGCCCTACGAGCAGTACTTC. This chain links TRBV6-5 with TRBJ2-7; 9 bases fit TRBD1. V was pared by 10 bases and J by 2 bases, with 12 bases of the junction left unmatched. From germline, CDR1 is MNHEY and CDR2 SVGAGI. The CDR3 is 15 amino acids.

The chain carries TRBV6-1 and TRBJ1-3; D is unclear. Looked up from germline, CDR1 is MNHNS and CDR2 is SASEGT. Trimming removed 3 bases at V and 0 bases at J, with 12 bases between. This CDR3 region has 16 residues. CDR3 bases: TGTGCCAGCAGTGAGGGCGCGGAGATCTCTGGAAACACCATATATTTT. It codes for CASSEGAEISGNTIYF.

This sequence joins TRBV30 and TRBJ1-2; D ambiguous. Deletions cut 0 bases from V and 4 bases from J, with 12 bases between. The germline V gene has CDR1 GTSNPN and CDR2 SVGIG (reference sequence). The CDR3 is 14 amino acids. The CDR3 protein is CAWSVLEVRYGYTF. CDR3 in DNA: TGTGCCTGGAGTGTACTGGAAGTGCGCTATGGCTACACCTTC.

This sequence joins TRBV9 and TRBJ1-1; D perhaps matches TRBD1 (5 bases). The V end lost 3 bases, the J end lost 4 bases, and 10 bases lay between the germline ends. CDR1 and CDR2 from the germline V gene are SGDLS and YYNGEE. This CDR3 contains 13 residues. This CDR3 reads CASSAAGGTEAFF. The CDR3 bases are TGTGCCAGCAGCGCCGCGGGGGGCACTGAAGCTTTCTTT.

The chain employs TRBV27 and TRBJ1-2, with D perhaps TRBD1 (6 bases). Germline V gene lookup returns CDR1 MNHEY and CDR2 SMNVEV (reference sequence). Trimming stripped 5 bases from V and 4 bases from J, with 14 bases between. The CDR3 extends over 14 amino acids. The CDR3 bases are TGTGCCAGCAGTCCCCCCGGAGGGGGCTATGGCTACACCTTC. Protein sequence: CASSPPGGGYGYTF.

As for this clone: A far larger clone is one base from this, pointing to a likely read error. The chain is built from TRBV5-6 and TRBJ2-5; 9 bases are a match to TRBD1. This CDR3 comprises 16 residues. The germline CDR1 and CDR2 sequences are SGHDT and YYEEEE. J lost 3 bases, V lost 7 bases, and 13 bases had no gene match. The CDR3 reads CASCRTGTGREETQYF. The CDR3 DNA reads as TGTGCCAGCTGCAGGACCGGGACAGGGCGCGAAGAGACCCAGTACTTC.

This clone was counted only a few times. The CDR3 is CASSFPWGRAFF. In nucleotides, the CDR3 is TGTGCCAGCAGCTTCCCTTGGGGTAGAGCTTTCTTT. The V and J genes are TRBV27 and TRBJ1-1; D unresolved. This CDR3 is built from 12 residues. Trimming stripped 6 bases from V and 10 bases from J, with 15 bases between. Germline-derived CDR1 and CDR2 are MNHEY and SMNVEV (reference sequence).

This clone occurred a few times. This chain links TRBV10-2 with TRBJ2-5; the D gene is possibly TRBD2 (6 bases). Germline CDR1 WSHSY, CDR2 SAAADI. Trimming took 6 bases from V and 5 from J, leaving 10 bases between them. This CDR3 has 12 amino acids. CDR3: CASSLSGETQYF. As DNA, the CDR3 is TGCGCCAGCAGCCTCAGCGGGGAGACCCAGTACTTC.

This clone has more than one count but fewer than ten. The J gene is TRBJ2-7, the V gene TRBV9; D unclear. V shed 0 bases and J shed 0 bases, with 13 bases lying between them. Germline CDR1 SGDLS, CDR2 YYNGEE. This CDR3 region has 16 residues. CDR3 DNA sequence: TGTGCCAGCAGCGTAGACCCCCTCCGACCCTCCTACGAGCAGTACTTC. Amino acids: CASSVDPLRPSYEQYF.

The chain carries TRBV7-8 and TRBJ1-2, with D tentatively TRBD1 (5 bases). Per the germline V gene, CDR1 is SGHVS and CDR2 is FQNEAQ. The CDR3 has 15 amino acids. The V end lost 1 base, the J end lost 7 bases, and 16 bases lay between the germline ends. CDR3 DNA: TGTGCCAGCAGCTTAGTCCGGGACCACCCGGGTGGCTACACCTTC. Translated: CASSLVRDHPGGYTF.

This rearrangement joins TRBV4-3 to TRBJ1-4; D ambiguous. Germline V gives CDR1 LGHNA, CDR2 YSLEER. CDR3 size: 15 residues. Trimming removed 4 bases from V and 0 bases from J, with 9 bases in between. CDR3 sequence reads: CASSRILATNEKLFF. The CDR3 DNA sequence: TGCGCCAGCAGCCGGATACTCGCAACTAATGAAAAACTGTTTTTT.

This clone is a singleton in its sample. The chain is built from TRBV15 and TRBJ2-1; D gene unclear. The CDR3 is 11 amino acids. The ends were cut back, 7 bases at V and 8 bases at J, with 9 bases in the middle. CDR1 and CDR2 (germline): LNHNV, YYDKDF (reference sequence). The CDR3 bases are TGTGCCACCACCCATGGAGATGAGCAGTTCTTC. Its protein product is CATTHGDEQFF.

With respect to this clone: A junction end diverges from the germline sequence, so it may reflect a read error. V and J are TRBV13 and TRBJ2-2; D is unresolved. The CDR3 spans 12 residues. CDR1 and CDR2 from the germline V gene are PRHDT and FYEKMQ (reference sequence). The CDR3 here is CASSLDTGELFF. Written as DNA, the CDR3 is TGTGCCAGCAGCTTAGACACTGGGGAGCTGTTTTTT.

V and J are TRBV6-5 and TRBJ2-5; D is perhaps TRBD1 (5 bases). From germline, CDR1 is MNHEY and CDR2 SVGAGI. V dropped 4 bases and J dropped 3 bases, with 15 bases sitting between them. The CDR3 spans 15 residues. CDR3 sequence: CASSLHRSDEETQYF. CDR3 sequence (DNA): TGTGCCAGCAGTTTACACAGGTCGGATGAAGAGACCCAGTACTTC.

This clone was detected only a few times. V usage is TRBV29-1 and J usage is TRBJ1-2; D unresolved. This CDR3 is 11 amino acids long. CDR1 is SQVTM, CDR2 ANQGSEA, per germline. Trimming removed 6 bases at V and 6 bases at J, with 11 bases between. CDR3 in amino acids: CSVLLSDGYTF. CDR3 nucleotides: TGCAGCGTCCTACTAAGCGATGGCTACACCTTC. The full variable domain, completed using reference TRBV29-1 and TRBJ1-2, is SAVISQKPSRDICQRGTSLTIQCQVDSQVTMMFWYRQQPGQSLTLIATANQGSEATYESGFVIDKFPISRPNLTFSTLTVSNMSPEDSSIYLCSVLLSDGYTFGSGTRLTVV.

Comment on this clone: Possible read error: a much larger clone is one base away. This chain links TRBV5-4 with TRBJ2-5; 8 positions match TRBD2. The CDR3 has 14 amino acids. J was trimmed by 2 bases and V by 2 bases; bases with no gene match: 2. The germline V gene encodes CDR1 SGHNT and CDR2 YYREEE (reference sequence). CDR3 amino acids: CASSLLAGQETQYF. The CDR3 DNA sequence: TGTGCCAGCAGCTTATTAGCGGGACAAGAGACCCAGTACTTC.

J is TRBJ1-2 and V is TRBV4-1, with 9 nucleotides matching TRBD1. Germline values: CDR1 MGHRA, CDR2 YSYEKL. The ends lost 3 bases at V and 0 bases at J; junction bases unmatched: 5. This CDR3 region has 16 residues. The CDR3 sequence is CASSHLGQGTNYGYTF. Written as DNA, the CDR3 is TGCGCCAGCAGCCATCTCGGACAGGGGACTAACTATGGCTACACCTTC.

The rearrangement links TRBV7-3 to TRBJ2-3; TRBD1 is a possible D gene (5 bases). The CDR3 runs 17 residues. The germline V gene encodes CDR1 SGHTA and CDR2 FQGTGA. Trimming took off 4 bases at V and 5 bases at J, with 22 bases between the two ends. The DNA of the CDR3 is TGTGCCAGCAGCTCTCTAGACTCGGTAGTAGGACAAGATACGCAGTATTTT. This translates into CASSSLDSVVGQDTQYF.

This clone was recorded once. This rearrangement joins TRBV6-1 to TRBJ2-3, with no clear D. Trimming took off 1 base at V and 6 bases at J, with 14 bases between the two ends. Germline V gene lookup returns CDR1 MNHNS and CDR2 SASEGT. This CDR3 spans 15 amino acids. This CDR3 reads CASSEVGVRWDTQYF. CDR3 sequence (DNA): TGTGCCAGCAGTGAAGTCGGCGTTAGATGGGATACGCAGTATTTT.

The chain links TRBV6-6 to TRBJ1-4, with 7 bases lining up with TRBD1. Germline V CDR1 and CDR2: MNHNY, SVGAGI (reference sequence). Trimming at V came to 2 bases and at J to 9 bases, leaving 0 bases not matched to a gene. This CDR3 is 12 amino acids long. The CDR3 is CASSYRGQKLFF. DNA for the CDR3: TGTGCCAGCAGTTACAGGGGGCAAAAACTGTTTTTT.

The chain uses TRBV2 and TRBJ2-2; a weak D match, TRBD2 (5 bases). Trimming removed 0 bases from V and 7 bases from J, with 21 bases in between. CDR1 and CDR2 (germline): SNHLY, FYNNEI. This CDR3 comprises 18 residues. This chain's CDR3 is CASSEAPADLMRSGELFF. DNA for the CDR3: TGTGCCAGCAGTGAAGCGCCAGCGGACCTTATGAGGAGCGGGGAGCTGTTTTTT.

The chain recombines TRBV27 with TRBJ2-7; D is unclear. This CDR3 spans 15 amino acids. Germline CDR1 and CDR2: MNHEY and SMNVEV (reference sequence). V was cut by 5 bases and J by 1 base, with 15 bases left in between. CDR3 nucleotide sequence: TGTGCCAGCAGTGCGAGATCGGACGCTTCCTACGAGCAGTACTTC. It yields the protein CASSARSDASYEQYF.

The V and J genes are TRBV2 and TRBJ1-1; 8 nucleotides align to TRBD1. Germline CDR1 reads SNHLY; CDR2 reads FYNNEI. J was trimmed by 11 bases and V by 3 bases; bases with no gene match: 11. The CDR3 covers 14 residues. CDR3: CASSDRDRGLRAFF. In DNA, the CDR3 is TGTGCCAGCAGTGACCGTGACAGGGGCTTGAGGGCTTTCTTT.

This clone was picked up one time. The CDR3: CASSQDGISRDFYTGELFF. As DNA, the CDR3 is TGCGCCAGCAGCCAAGATGGTATCTCCAGGGACTTTTACACCGGGGAGCTGTTTTTT. The chain combines TRBV4-1 with TRBJ2-2, with D maybe TRBD2 (6 bases). The CDR3 spans 19 residues. Germline CDR1 reads MGHRA; CDR2 reads YSYEKL. V was clipped by 0 bases and J by 3 bases, with 20 bases between them.

Only a few counts were recorded for this clone. The chain carries TRBV9 and TRBJ2-1; TRBD1 agrees at 10 bases. V was pared by 4 bases and J by 7 bases, with 8 bases of the junction left unmatched. The CDR3 is made up of 15 amino acids. CDR1 and CDR2 (germline): SGDLS, YYNGEE. The CDR3 loop is CASSSDRGLGNEQFF. The CDR3 nucleotides are TGTGCCAGCAGCTCCGACAGGGGGCTGGGAAATGAGCAGTTCTTC.

In its sample, this clone was seen a few times. The chain links TRBV5-1 to TRBJ2-3, with TRBD2 matching 11 bases. V trimming: 5 bases; J trimming: 2 bases; junction bases outside the gene matches: 13. The CDR3 sequence is 18 residues long. Per the germline V gene, CDR1 is SGHRS and CDR2 is YFSETQ. In DNA form, the CDR3 reads TGCGCCAGCAGTTCCTCCGGGACTAGCGGCATACTCACAGATACGCAGTATTTT. This encodes CASSSSGTSGILTDTQYF.